This is a list of T cell receptor beta chains from one sample in a study of long-term antiretroviral therapy in people with HIV. The protocol was immunoSEQ multiplex PCR, while the TCRdb copy is restricted to in-frame clones and leaves out a portion. The sample holds 48,000 or so clones, around 80% seen once. The specimen was unsorted PBMCs, collected 0.8 years after starting antiretroviral therapy. The receptors were sampled from a woman younger than 35 with HIV. The CDR3 runs from the conserved cysteine through the conserved F or W. D genes are given only for firm matches.

j_gene: TRBJ2-1
v_gene: TRBV28
d_gene: TRBD2
CDR3nt: TGTGCCAGCAGGCATGCGGGACTAAACAATGAGCAGTTCTTC
CDR3aa: CASRHAGLNNEQFF

j_gene: TRBJ2-5
v_gene: TRBV11-2
d_gene: -
CDR3nt: TGTGCCAGCAGCTTAAAGTTGGAGACCCAGTACTTC
CDR3aa: CASSLKLETQYF

j_gene: TRBJ1-1
v_gene: TRBV27
d_gene: -
CDR3nt: TGTGCCAGCAGTTTAAGTCAGGGCGGGCCGTATACTGAAGCTTTCTTT
CDR3aa: CASSLSQGGPYTEAFF

j_gene: TRBJ2-3
v_gene: TRBV7-9
d_gene: -
CDR3nt: TGTGCCAGCAGCTTAGGACGGTACACAGATACGCAGTATTTT
CDR3aa: CASSLGRYTDTQYF

j_gene: TRBJ1-5
v_gene: TRBV9
d_gene: -
CDR3nt: TGTGCCAGCAGCCCTCACGGGGGGGGTAGCAATCAGCCCCAGCATTTT
CDR3aa: CASSPHGGGSNQPQHF

j_gene: TRBJ2-7
v_gene: TRBV19
d_gene: TRBD2
CDR3nt: TGTGCCAGTAGTCTCCGTGCGGGGGATCGCGAGCAGTACTTC
CDR3aa: CASSLRAGDREQYF

j_gene: TRBJ1-2
v_gene: TRBV27
d_gene: -
CDR3nt: TGTGCCAGCAGTCCTATACGGACAGATTACTATGGCTACACCTTC
CDR3aa: CASSPIRTDYYGYTF

j_gene: TRBJ1-5
v_gene: TRBV7-2
d_gene: -
CDR3nt: TGTGCCAGCAGCTTCGTAAATAGCAATCAGCCCCAGCATTTT
CDR3aa: CASSFVNSNQPQHF

j_gene: TRBJ2-5
v_gene: TRBV7-9
d_gene: -
CDR3nt: TGTGCCAGCAGCCCCCGACAGATCCAAGAGACCCAGTACTTC
CDR3aa: CASSPRQIQETQYF

j_gene: TRBJ2-7
v_gene: TRBV27
d_gene: -
CDR3nt: TGTGCCAGCACCCCTATAGGGGTTAACGAGCAGTACTTC
CDR3aa: CASTPIGVNEQYF